This entry lists 26 T cell receptor beta chains sequenced from one sample in a study of cytomegalovirus exposure and HLA in healthy donors. Primers: 60 Vbeta forward and 13 Jbeta reverse. The repertoire was sequenced with immunoSEQ multiplex PCR; TCRdb's copy has only in-frame clones and lacks some. In all, the sample yields about 200,000 clones. What was sequenced was PBMCs. These receptors were obtained from a boy aged 5-17 years in good health and CMV-seronegative.

V gene TRBV30 combines with J gene TRBJ2-5, with D maybe TRBD1 (6 bases). The DNA end favors TRBJ2-7, so the J call may be wrong. CDR1 is GTSNPN, CDR2 SVGIG, per germline (reference sequence). The CDR3 has 13 residues. CDR3 bases: TGTGCCTGGTCCCAGGGGTTTCCCTACGAGCAGTACTTC. Encoded protein: CAWSQGFPYEQYF.

This chain connects TRBV21-1 to TRBJ2-3; TRBD2 is the table's D call and was not checked against the DNA. TRBV21-1 is reported as a pseudogene. This CDR3 region has 15 residues. The chain's CDR3 is CASFLSGTCTDTQYF. CDR3 bases: TGTGCCAGCTTCCTCAGCGGGACTTGCACAGATACGCAGTATTTT.

The chain carries TRBV7-2 and TRBJ2-7; 7 bases are a match to TRBD2. Per germline, CDR1 SGHTA and CDR2 FQGNSA. V shed 3 bases and J 6 bases; nucleotides not matched to a gene: 11. This CDR3 region has 15 residues. The CDR3 protein is CASSLDWSGVSEQYF. The CDR3 DNA is TGTGCCAGCAGCTTGGATTGGAGCGGGGTAAGCGAGCAGTACTTC.

This sequence joins TRBV2 and TRBJ1-3; D is uncertain. The CDR3 runs to 17 residues. V was pared by 6 bases and J by 4 bases, with 22 bases between. Germline V gene lookup returns CDR1 SNHLY and CDR2 FYNNEI. CDR3 loop: CASSAGRIPPGGNTIYF. The CDR3 nucleotides are TGTGCCAGCAGCGCTGGACGTATCCCTCCGGGAGGAAACACCATATATTTT.

The gene calls are TRBV27 and TRBJ2-1; 9 nucleotides agree with TRBD1. Germline CDR1 and CDR2: MNHEY and SMNVEV (reference sequence). The V and J ends lost 1 base and 8 bases, in that order; junction bases with no gene match: 12. This CDR3 spans 17 amino acids. CDR3 region: CASSLFAGTGPWDEQFF. DNA for the CDR3: TGTGCCAGCAGTTTATTCGCGGGGACAGGGCCTTGGGATGAGCAGTTCTTC.

The rearrangement joins TRBV6-6 to TRBJ2-1; 9 bases align to TRBD2. This CDR3 is 12 amino acids long. CDR1 is MNHNY, CDR2 SVGAGI, per germline (reference sequence). The ends lost 6 bases at V and 10 bases at J; junction bases unmatched: 4. CDR3 in DNA: TGTGCCAGCAGCCCTACTAGCGGGGAGCAGTTCTTC. Translating it yields CASSPTSGEQFF.

Points on this clone: Other DNA sequences in the same sample also yield this CDR3. V is TRBV6-1 and J is TRBJ1-1, with D perhaps matching TRBD1 (6 bases). The germline V and J ends were trimmed by 8 bases and 5 bases, with 18 bases remaining between them. Germline V gene lookup returns CDR1 MNHNS and CDR2 SASEGT. The CDR3 totals 14 residues. CDR3: CASLVRGVGTEAFF. In DNA form, the CDR3 reads TGTGCCAGCCTTGTCAGGGGAGTAGGGACTGAAGCTTTCTTT.

The chain has TRBV18 and TRBJ2-6; 16 bases map to TRBD2. From germline, CDR1 is KGHSH and CDR2 LQKENI. Germline trimming cut 1 base from V and 0 bases from J; bases unmatched to any gene: 12. This CDR3 contains 23 residues. CDR3 loop: CASSPQTGTSGGENHSGANVLTF. As DNA, the CDR3 is TGTGCCAGCTCACCACAGACCGGGACTAGCGGGGGGGAAAACCACTCTGGGGCCAACGTCCTGACTTTC.

This chain links TRBV27 with TRBJ2-7; D ambiguous. Germline V gives CDR1 MNHEY, CDR2 SMNVEV (reference sequence). The CDR3 extends over 11 amino acids. The V gene lost 3 bases and the J gene lost 7 bases, with 7 bases spanning the gap. Here the CDR3 reads CASSFLGEQYF. CDR3 nucleotides: TGTGCCAGCAGTTTTCTCGGGGAGCAGTACTTC.

The rearrangement uses TRBV5-6 and TRBJ1-2; D is perhaps TRBD1 (5 bases). The CDR3 has 18 residues. Trimming stripped 4 bases from V and 2 bases from J, with 24 bases between. CDR1 is SGHDT, CDR2 YYEEEE, per germline. CDR3: CASSPSLKRGSSNYGYTF. The CDR3, as DNA: TGTGCCAGCAGCCCCTCCCTAAAAAGGGGAAGTTCGAACTATGGCTACACCTTC.

The gene calls are TRBV19 and TRBJ1-6; no definite D call. The V and J ends lost 5 bases and 10 bases respectively, with 9 bases between them. Germline assignment: CDR1 LNHDA and CDR2 SQIVND (reference sequence). The CDR3 has 12 residues. CDR3 amino acids: CASSAGVSPLHF. CDR3 nucleotide sequence: TGTGCCAGTAGTGCCGGGGTATCACCCCTCCACTTT.

This rearrangement joins TRBV30 to TRBJ2-3, with 10 bases that match TRBD2. Germline lookup yields CDR1 GTSNPN and CDR2 SVGIG (reference sequence). After removal of 0 bases from V and 1 base from J, the junction contained 10 bases not matched to a gene. This CDR3 has 18 residues. The CDR3 reads CAWSVGSGGAGGTDTQYF. The CDR3 region has the DNA TGTGCCTGGAGTGTAGGAAGCGGGGGGGCCGGGGGCACAGATACGCAGTATTTT. Based on the CDR3 plus reference TRBV30 and TRBJ2-3, the full variable domain is SQTIHQWPATLVQPVGSPLSLECTVEGTSNPNLYWYRQAAGRGLQLLFYSVGIGQISSEVPQNLSASRPQDRQFILSSKKLLLSDSGFYLCAWSVGSGGAGGTDTQYFGPGTRLTVL.

The rearrangement joins TRBV5-1 to TRBJ2-3; 9 bases are a match to TRBD2. Germline loops: CDR1 SGHRS, CDR2 YFSETQ. The CDR3 totals 18 residues. Losses at the gene ends were 0 bases for V and 2 bases for J; bases not matched to a gene: 10. CDR3 bases: TGCGCCAGCAGCTTGGGCGCCGGGACTAGCCTATACACAGATACGCAGTATTTT. As protein: CASSLGAGTSLYTDTQYF.

The V gene is TRBV29-1, the J gene TRBJ2-2, with 7 bases matching TRBD1. V was clipped by 5 bases and J by 5 bases; unmatched bases: 5. Germline-derived CDR1 and CDR2 are SQVTM and ANQGSEA. CDR3 size: 13 residues. The DNA of the CDR3 is TGCAGCGTTAGTAGGGGGCGGACCGGGGAGCTGTTTTTT. Its translation is CSVSRGRTGELFF.

The chain links TRBV6-5 to TRBJ1-1; perhaps TRBD1 as D (6 bases). This CDR3 is 13 amino acids long. In germline, CDR1 is MNHEY, CDR2 SVGAGI. V lost 6 bases to trimming and J lost 5 bases, with 13 bases between them. The chain's CDR3 is CASSPNRATEAFF. In nucleotides, the CDR3 is TGTGCCAGCAGCCCGAACAGGGCTACTGAAGCTTTCTTT.

This sequence joins TRBV10-3 and TRBJ1-1, with D hard to call. The CDR3 runs 13 residues. Looked up from germline, CDR1 is ENHRY and CDR2 is SYGVKD. Trimming left V 0 bases short and J 6 bases short, with 8 bases between. CDR3 sequence reads: CAISESTLAEAFF. In nucleotides, the CDR3 is TGTGCCATCAGTGAGTCTACATTGGCTGAAGCTTTCTTT.

The chain has TRBV15 and TRBJ2-7, with D tentatively TRBD2 (6 bases). Germline loops: CDR1 LNHNV, CDR2 YYDKDF (reference sequence). There are 13 residues in the CDR3. V was trimmed by 4 bases and J by 3 bases, leaving 10 bases between them. CDR3 in amino acids: CATSIGLNYEQYF. CDR3 DNA: TGTGCCACCAGCATTGGACTAAACTACGAGCAGTACTTC.

This chain uses TRBV7-6 with TRBJ2-1; D gene uncertain. Trimming shortened V by 2 bases and J by 10 bases, and 15 bases separated the two germline ends. The CDR3 totals 14 residues. In germline, CDR1 is SGHVS, CDR2 FNYEAQ. CDR3: CASSLSVRSGEQFF. CDR3 DNA: TGTGCCAGCAGCTTAAGTGTGAGGTCCGGGGAGCAGTTCTTC.

The rearrangement uses TRBV7-8 and TRBJ2-3, with 7 nucleotides matching TRBD1. This CDR3 region has 17 residues. Germline values: CDR1 SGHVS, CDR2 FQNEAQ. V was clipped by 5 bases and J by 5 bases; unmatched bases: 16. The DNA of the CDR3 is TGTGCCAGCAGCCCCCCGAGGGGGCCACAGAGAAGAGATACGCAGTATTTT. Protein sequence: CASSPPRGPQRRDTQYF.

The chain recombines TRBV29-1 with TRBJ2-1, with TRBD1 matching 9 bases. Unmatched junction bases numbered 11, after V lost 5 bases and J lost 6 bases. Germline V gene sequence: CDR1 SQVTM, CDR2 ANQGSEA. CDR3 length equals 15 residues. CDR3 nucleotide sequence: TGCAGCGTTAAAGGGATCCCGGACAGGGGCAATGAGCAGTTCTTC. As protein: CSVKGIPDRGNEQFF.

V and J are TRBV7-8 and TRBJ2-7, with TRBD1 matching 7 bases. CDR3 length equals 14 residues. Germline-derived CDR1 and CDR2 are SGHVS and FQNEAQ. Trimming cost V 3 bases and J 2 bases; bases outside gene matches: 4. The CDR3 sequence: CASSFDRAPYEQYF. For the CDR3, the DNA is TGTGCCAGCAGCTTTGACAGGGCTCCCTACGAGCAGTACTTC.

This chain uses TRBV7-6 with TRBJ2-1; TRBD2 might be the D (7 bases). CDR3 size: 15 residues. V lost 5 bases and J 5 bases, leaving 16 bases between the germline ends. CDR1 and CDR2 from the germline V gene are SGHVS and FNYEAQ. This chain's CDR3 is CASSLRGGGHNEQFF. Written as DNA, the CDR3 is TGTGCCAGCAGCCTTAGGGGGGGAGGCCACAATGAGCAGTTCTTC.

The chain combines TRBV11-2 with TRBJ1-2; possible D gene TRBD1, 6 bases. This CDR3 has 14 amino acids. CDR1 SGHAT and CDR2 FQNNGV come from the germline V gene. V was pared by 4 bases and J by 3 bases, with 12 bases between. The CDR3 DNA reads as TGTGCCAGCAGCTCAATACAGGGAGACTATGGCTACACCTTC. It translates to CASSSIQGDYGYTF.

The chain uses TRBV5-4 and TRBJ1-2; TRBD1 matches at 7 bases. After removal of 5 bases from V and 4 bases from J, the junction contained 11 bases not matched to a gene. There are 15 residues in the CDR3. Germline V CDR1 and CDR2: SGHNT, YYREEE (reference sequence). CDR3 sequence reads: CASSFGTVEFYGYTF. Here the CDR3 DNA reads TGTGCCAGCAGTTTTGGGACAGTAGAGTTCTATGGCTACACCTTC.

The chain carries TRBV25-1 and TRBJ1-4, with TRBD1 as a possible D gene (6 bases). Germline assignment: CDR1 MGHDK and CDR2 SYGVNS. Trimming cost V 5 bases and J 8 bases, with 18 bases left between them. The CDR3 has 15 amino acids. The CDR3 sequence: CASSQQGTGSEKLFF. CDR3 DNA sequence: TGTGCCAGCAGTCAACAGGGCACAGGTTCCGAAAAACTGTTTTTT.

The chain links TRBV7-2 to TRBJ2-7; possibly TRBD1 for D (6 bases). V dropped 7 bases and J dropped 4 bases, with 17 bases sitting between them. This CDR3 spans 14 amino acids. Germline lookup yields CDR1 SGHTA and CDR2 FQGNSA. In nucleotides, the CDR3 is TGTGCCAGCACCTGGACCGGGACATCGTACGAGCAGTACTTC. Translating it yields CASTWTGTSYEQYF. The full variable domain, with the rest looked up from reference TRBV7-2 and TRBJ2-7, is GAGVSQSPSNKVTEKGKDVELRCDPISGHTALYWYRQSLGQGLEFLIYFQGNSAPDKSGLPSDRFSAERTGGSVSTLTIQRTQQEDSAVYLCASTWTGTSYEQYFGPGTRLTVT.